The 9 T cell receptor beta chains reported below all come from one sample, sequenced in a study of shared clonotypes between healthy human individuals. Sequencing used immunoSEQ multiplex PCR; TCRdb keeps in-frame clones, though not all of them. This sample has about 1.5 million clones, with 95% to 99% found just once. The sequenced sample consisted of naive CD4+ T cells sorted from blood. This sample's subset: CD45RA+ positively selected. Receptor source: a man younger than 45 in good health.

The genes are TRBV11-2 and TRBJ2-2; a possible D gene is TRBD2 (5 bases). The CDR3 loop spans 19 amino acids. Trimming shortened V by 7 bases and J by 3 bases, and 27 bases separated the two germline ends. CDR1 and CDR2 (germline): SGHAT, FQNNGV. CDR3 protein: CASKSRRLANPRDTGELFF. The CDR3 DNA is TGTGCCAGCAAATCACGGCGGCTAGCAAACCCCCGAGACACCGGGGAGCTGTTTTTT.

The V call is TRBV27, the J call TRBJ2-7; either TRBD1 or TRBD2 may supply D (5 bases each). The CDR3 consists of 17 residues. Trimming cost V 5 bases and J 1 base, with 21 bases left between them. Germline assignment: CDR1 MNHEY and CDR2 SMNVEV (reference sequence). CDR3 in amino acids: CASSPGPSLPKSYEQYF. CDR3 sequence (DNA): TGTGCCAGCAGTCCGGGGCCCTCTCTACCAAAATCCTACGAGCAGTACTTC.

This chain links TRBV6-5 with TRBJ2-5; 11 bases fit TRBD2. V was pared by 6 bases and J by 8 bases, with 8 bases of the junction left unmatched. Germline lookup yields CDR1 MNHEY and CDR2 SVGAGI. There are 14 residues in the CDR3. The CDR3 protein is CASSPLTSGTTQYF. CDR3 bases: TGTGCCAGCAGCCCATTGACTAGCGGGACAACCCAGTACTTC.

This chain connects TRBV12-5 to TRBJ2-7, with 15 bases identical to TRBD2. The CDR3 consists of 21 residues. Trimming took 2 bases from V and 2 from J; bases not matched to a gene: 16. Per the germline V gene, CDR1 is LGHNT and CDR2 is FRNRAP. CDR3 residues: CASGLSLVPGTSGRTAYEQYF. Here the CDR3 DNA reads TGTGCTAGTGGTTTGTCCTTAGTCCCTGGGACTAGCGGGAGGACAGCCTACGAGCAGTACTTC. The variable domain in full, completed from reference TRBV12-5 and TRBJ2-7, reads DARVTQTPRHKVTEMGQEVTMRCQPILGHNTVFWYRQTMMQGLELLAYFRNRAPLDDSGMPKDRFSAEMPDATLATLKIQPSEPRDSAVYFCASGLSLVPGTSGRTAYEQYFGPGTRLTVT.

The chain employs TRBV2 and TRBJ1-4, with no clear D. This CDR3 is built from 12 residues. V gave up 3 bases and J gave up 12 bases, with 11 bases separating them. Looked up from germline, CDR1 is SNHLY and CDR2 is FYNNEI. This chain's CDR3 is CASSDNDRELFF. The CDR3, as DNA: TGTGCCAGCAGTGATAATGATAGGGAACTGTTTTTT.

The CDR3 loop is CASTTRAGNTIYF. The DNA of the CDR3 is TGTGCCAGCACCACCCGCGCTGGAAACACCATATATTTT. The chain couples TRBV27 to TRBJ1-3; D is uncertain. The CDR3 has 13 residues. Per germline, CDR1 MNHEY and CDR2 SMNVEV (reference sequence). V was trimmed by 7 bases and J by 2 bases, leaving 9 bases between them.

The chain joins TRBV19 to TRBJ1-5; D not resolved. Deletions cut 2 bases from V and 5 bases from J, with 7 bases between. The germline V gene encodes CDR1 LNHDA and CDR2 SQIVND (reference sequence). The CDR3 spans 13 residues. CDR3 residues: CASSISPDQPQHF. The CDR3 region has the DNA TGTGCCAGTAGTATAAGTCCGGATCAGCCCCAGCATTTT.

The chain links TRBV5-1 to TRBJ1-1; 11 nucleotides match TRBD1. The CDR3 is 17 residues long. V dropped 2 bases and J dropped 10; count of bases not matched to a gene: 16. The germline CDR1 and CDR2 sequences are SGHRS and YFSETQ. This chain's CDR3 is CASSFDGTGGRILGAFF. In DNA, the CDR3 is TGCGCCAGCAGCTTTGACGGGACAGGGGGAAGAATACTTGGAGCTTTCTTT.

The chain's CDR3 is CASSFRTSGDTQYF. The DNA for the CDR3 is TGTGCCAGCAGCTTCCGGACTAGCGGAGATACGCAGTATTTT. The chain combines TRBV7-2 with TRBJ2-3; TRBD2 aligns across 10 bases. Per the germline V gene, CDR1 is SGHTA and CDR2 is FQGNSA. The CDR3 covers 14 residues. The V segment lost 3 bases and the J segment 5 bases; nucleotides outside the gene matches: 2. Combining the CDR3 with reference TRBV7-2 and TRBJ2-3 gives the whole variable domain GAGVSQSPSNKVTEKGKDVELRCDPISGHTALYWYRQSLGQGLEFLIYFQGNSAPDKSGLPSDRFSAERTGGSVSTLTIQRTQQEDSAVYLCASSFRTSGDTQYFGPGTRLTVL.